This TCR beta chain was obtained from a study of cytomegalovirus exposure and HLA in healthy donors. Study-level background: From donors who were HLA-typed, an early data release held about 85 million unique TCRs.

Worth noting for this clone: Its antigen is currently unknown.

A multiplex PCR was run with 60 Vbeta primers and 13 Jbeta primers. Profiling relied on immunoSEQ multiplex PCR, and the TCRdb table lists in-frame clones only, not all of them. The sample holds some 100,000 clones, 65% to 90% seen once. The CDR3 is 15 amino acids. Germline-derived CDR1 and CDR2 are MDHEN and SYDVKM. V dropped 5 bases and J dropped 4 bases, with 15 bases sitting between them. Study observations and caveats: In a later analysis, an Asian-associated ancestry cluster reportedly showed fewer N-insertions than the approximately 640-donor mean.

The chain employs TRBV28 and TRBJ2-1; the D gene is possibly TRBD2 (6 bases). Specimen: PBMCs. The TCR was taken from a woman aged 18-35 years in good health and CMV-seronegative. The CDR3, as DNA: TGTGCCAGCAGTCCTCTTGATAGCGGTTACAATGAGCAGTTCTTC. Its translation is CASSPLDSGYNEQFF.